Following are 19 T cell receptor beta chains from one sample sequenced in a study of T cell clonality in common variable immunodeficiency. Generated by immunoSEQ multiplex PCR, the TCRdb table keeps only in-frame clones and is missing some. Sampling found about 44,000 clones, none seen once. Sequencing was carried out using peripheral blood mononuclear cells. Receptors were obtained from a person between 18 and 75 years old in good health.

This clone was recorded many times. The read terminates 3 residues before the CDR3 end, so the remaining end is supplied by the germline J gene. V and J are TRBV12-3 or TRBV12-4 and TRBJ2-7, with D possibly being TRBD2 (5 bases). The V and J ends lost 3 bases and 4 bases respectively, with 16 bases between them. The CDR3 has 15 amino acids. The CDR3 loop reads CASSFVSEGPYEQYF. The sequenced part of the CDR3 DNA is TGTGCCAGCAGTTTTGTCTCTGAGGGCCCTTACGAG.

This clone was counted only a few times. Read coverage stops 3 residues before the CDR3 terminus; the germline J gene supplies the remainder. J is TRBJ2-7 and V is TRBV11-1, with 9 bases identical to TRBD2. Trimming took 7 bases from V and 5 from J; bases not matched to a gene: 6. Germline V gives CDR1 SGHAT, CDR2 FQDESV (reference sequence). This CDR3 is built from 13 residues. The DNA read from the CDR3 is TGTGCCAGCAAAGGGACTAGCAGCAACGAG. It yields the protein CASKGTSSNE. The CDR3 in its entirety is CASKGTSSNEQYF.

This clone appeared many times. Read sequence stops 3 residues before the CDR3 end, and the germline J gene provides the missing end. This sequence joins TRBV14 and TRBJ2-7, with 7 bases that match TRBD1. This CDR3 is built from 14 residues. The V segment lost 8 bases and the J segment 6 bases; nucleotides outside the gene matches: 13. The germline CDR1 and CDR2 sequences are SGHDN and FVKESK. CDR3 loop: CASARWDRTSEQYF. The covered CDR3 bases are TGTGCCAGCGCCCGGTGGGACAGAACGAGCGAG.

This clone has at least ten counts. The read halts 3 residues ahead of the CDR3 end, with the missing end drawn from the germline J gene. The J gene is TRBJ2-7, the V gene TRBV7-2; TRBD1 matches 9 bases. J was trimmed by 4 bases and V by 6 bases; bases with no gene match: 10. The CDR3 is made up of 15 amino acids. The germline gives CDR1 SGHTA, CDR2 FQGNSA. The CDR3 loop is CASSSNTGGVYEQYF. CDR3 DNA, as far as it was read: TGTGCCAGCAGTTCTAATACAGGGGGCGTTTACGAG.

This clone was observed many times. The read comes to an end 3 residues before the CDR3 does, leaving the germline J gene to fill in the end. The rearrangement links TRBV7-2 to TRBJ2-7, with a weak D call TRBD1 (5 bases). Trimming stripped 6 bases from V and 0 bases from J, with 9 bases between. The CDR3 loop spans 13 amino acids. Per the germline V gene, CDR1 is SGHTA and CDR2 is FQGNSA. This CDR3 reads CASSPRGSYEQYF. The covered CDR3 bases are TGTGCCAGCAGTCCTAGGGGCTCCTACGAG.

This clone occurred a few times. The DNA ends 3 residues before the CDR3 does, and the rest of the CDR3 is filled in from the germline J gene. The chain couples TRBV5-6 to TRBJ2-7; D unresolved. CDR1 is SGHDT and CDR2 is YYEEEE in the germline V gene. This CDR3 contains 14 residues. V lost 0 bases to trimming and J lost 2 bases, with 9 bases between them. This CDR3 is CASSLEGRPYEQYF. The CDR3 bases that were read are TGTGCCAGCAGCTTGGAGGGCAGACCCTACGAG.

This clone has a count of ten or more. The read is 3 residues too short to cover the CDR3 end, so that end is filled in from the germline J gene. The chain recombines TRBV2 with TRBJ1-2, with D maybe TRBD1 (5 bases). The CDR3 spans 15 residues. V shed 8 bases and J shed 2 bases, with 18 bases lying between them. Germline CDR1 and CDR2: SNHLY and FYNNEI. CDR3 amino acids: CASLAGSMRNYGYTF. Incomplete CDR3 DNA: TGTGCCAGCCTGGCAGGGTCAATGAGGAACTATGGC.

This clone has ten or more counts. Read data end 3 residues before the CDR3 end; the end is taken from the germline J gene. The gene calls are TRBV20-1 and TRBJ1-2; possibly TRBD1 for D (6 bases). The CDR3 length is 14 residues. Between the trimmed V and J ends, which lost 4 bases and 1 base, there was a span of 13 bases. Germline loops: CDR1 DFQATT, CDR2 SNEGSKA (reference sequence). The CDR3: CSATTGTFNYGYTF. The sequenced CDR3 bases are TGCAGTGCTACAACAGGGACCTTTAACTATGGC.

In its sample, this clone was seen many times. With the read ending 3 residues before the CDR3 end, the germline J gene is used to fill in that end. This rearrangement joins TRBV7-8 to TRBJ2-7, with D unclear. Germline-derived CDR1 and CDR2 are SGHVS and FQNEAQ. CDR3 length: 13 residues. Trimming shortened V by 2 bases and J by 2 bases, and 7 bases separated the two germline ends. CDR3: CASSLLLPYEQYF. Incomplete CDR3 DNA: TGTGCCAGCAGCTTACTCCTCCCCTACGAG.

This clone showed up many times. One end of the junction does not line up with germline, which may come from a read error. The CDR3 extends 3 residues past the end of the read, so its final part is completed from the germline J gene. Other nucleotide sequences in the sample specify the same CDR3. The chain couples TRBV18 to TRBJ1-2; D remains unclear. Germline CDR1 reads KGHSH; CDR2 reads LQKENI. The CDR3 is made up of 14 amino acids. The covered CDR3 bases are TGCGCCAGCTCACCACCGGGCAGGAACTATGGC. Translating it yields CASSPPGRNYG. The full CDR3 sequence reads CASSPPGRNYGYTF.

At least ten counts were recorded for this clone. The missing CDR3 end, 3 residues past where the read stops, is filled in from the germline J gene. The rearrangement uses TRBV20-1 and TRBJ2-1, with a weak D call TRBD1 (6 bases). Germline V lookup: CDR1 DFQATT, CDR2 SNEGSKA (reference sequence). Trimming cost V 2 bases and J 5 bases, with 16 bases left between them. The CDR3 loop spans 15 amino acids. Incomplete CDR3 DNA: TGCAGTGCTAGAAAACAGGGCGCTCGGGACAATGAG. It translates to CSARKQGARDNE. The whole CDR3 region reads CSARKQGARDNEQFF.

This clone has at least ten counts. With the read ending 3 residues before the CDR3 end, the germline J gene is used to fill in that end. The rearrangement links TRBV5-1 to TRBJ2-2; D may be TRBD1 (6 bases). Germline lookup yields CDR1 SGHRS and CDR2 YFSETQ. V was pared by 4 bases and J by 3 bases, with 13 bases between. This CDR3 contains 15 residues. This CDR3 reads CASSIQGIDTGELFF. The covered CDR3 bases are TGCGCCAGCAGCATTCAGGGGATAGACACCGGGGAG.

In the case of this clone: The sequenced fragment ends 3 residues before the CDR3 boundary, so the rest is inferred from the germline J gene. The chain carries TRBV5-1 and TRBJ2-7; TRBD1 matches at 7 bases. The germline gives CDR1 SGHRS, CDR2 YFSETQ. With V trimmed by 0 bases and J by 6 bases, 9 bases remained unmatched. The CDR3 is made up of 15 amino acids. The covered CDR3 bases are TGCGCCAGCAGCTTGGGACCTTTGACAGGGCTCGAG. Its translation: CASSLGPLTGLE. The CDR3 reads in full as CASSLGPLTGLEQYF. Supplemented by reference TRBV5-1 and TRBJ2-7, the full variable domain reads KAGVTQTPRYLIKTRGQQVTLSCSPISGHRSVSWYQQTPGQGLQFLFEYFSETQRNKGNFPGRFSGRQFSNSRSEMNVSTLELGDSALYLCASSLGPLTGLEQYFGPGTRLTVT.

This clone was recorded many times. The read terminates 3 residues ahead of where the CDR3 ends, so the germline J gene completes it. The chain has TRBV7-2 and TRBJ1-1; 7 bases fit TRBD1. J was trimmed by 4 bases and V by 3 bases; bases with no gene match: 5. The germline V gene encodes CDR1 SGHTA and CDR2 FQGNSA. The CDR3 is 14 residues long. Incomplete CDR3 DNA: TGTGCCAGCAGCTTTAGAACAGGGGTCACTGAA. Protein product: CASSFRTGVTE. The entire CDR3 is CASSFRTGVTEAFF.

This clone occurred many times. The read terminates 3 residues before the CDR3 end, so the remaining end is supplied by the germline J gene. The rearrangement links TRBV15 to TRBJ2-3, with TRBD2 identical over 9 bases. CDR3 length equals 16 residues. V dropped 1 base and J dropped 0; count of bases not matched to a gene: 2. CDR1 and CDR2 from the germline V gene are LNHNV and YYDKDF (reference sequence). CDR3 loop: CATSRGTSASTDTQYF. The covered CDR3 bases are TGTGCCACCAGCAGAGGGACTAGCGCTAGCACAGATACG.

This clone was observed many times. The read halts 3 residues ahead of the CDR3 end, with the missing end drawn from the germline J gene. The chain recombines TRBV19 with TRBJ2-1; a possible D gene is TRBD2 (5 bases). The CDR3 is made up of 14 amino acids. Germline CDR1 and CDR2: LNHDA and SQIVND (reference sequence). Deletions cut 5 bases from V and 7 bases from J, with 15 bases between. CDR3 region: CASSAAEAVNEQFF. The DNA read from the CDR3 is TGTGCCAGTAGTGCCGCGGAGGCGGTGAATGAG.

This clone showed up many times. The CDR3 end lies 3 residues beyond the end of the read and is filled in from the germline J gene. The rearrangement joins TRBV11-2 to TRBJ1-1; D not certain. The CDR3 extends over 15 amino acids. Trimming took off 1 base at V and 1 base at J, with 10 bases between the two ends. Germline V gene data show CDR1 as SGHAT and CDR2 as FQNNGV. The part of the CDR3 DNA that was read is TGTGCCAGCAGCTTAGGAGCTTCCGGGAACACTGAA. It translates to CASSLGASGNTE. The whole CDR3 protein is CASSLGASGNTEAFF. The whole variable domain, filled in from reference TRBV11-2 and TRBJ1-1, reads EAGVAQSPRYKIIEKRQSVAFWCNPISGHATLYWYQQILGQGPKLLIQFQNNGVVDDSQLPKDRFSAERLKGVDSTLKIQPAKLEDSAVYLCASSLGASGNTEAFFGQGTRLTVV.

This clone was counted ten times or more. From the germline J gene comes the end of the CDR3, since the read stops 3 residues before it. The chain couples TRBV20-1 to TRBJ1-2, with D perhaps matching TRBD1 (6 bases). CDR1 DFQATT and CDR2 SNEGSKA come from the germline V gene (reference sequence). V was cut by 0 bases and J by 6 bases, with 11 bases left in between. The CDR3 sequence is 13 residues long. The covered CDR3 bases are TGCAGTGCTAGAGAAACAACAGGGCATGGC. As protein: CSARETTGHG. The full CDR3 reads CSARETTGHGYTF.

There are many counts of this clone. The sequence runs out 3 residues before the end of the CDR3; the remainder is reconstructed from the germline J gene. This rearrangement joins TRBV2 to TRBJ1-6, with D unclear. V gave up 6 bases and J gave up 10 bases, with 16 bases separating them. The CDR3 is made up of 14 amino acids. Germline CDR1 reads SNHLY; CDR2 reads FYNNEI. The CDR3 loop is CASRAGYVKSPLHF. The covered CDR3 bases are TGTGCCAGCAGGGCGGGATACGTTAAATCACCC.